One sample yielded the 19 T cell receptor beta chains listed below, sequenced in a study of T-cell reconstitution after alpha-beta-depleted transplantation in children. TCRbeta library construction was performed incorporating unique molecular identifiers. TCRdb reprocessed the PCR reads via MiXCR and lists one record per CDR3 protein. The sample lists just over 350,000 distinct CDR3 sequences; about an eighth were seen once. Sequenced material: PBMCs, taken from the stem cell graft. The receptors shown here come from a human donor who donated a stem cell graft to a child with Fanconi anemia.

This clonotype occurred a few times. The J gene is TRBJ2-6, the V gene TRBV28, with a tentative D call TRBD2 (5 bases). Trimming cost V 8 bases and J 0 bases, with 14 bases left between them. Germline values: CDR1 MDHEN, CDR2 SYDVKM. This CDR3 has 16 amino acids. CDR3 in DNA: TGTGCCAGCCGGGGTGAGGAAAACTCTGGGGCCAACGTCCTGACTTTC. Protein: CASRGEENSGANVLTF.

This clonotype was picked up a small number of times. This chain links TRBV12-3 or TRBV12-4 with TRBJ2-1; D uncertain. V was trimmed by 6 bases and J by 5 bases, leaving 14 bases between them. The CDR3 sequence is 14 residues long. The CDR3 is CASSVTSNNNEQFF. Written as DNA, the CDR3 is TGTGCCAGCAGCGTTACCTCTAATAACAATGAGCAGTTCTTC.

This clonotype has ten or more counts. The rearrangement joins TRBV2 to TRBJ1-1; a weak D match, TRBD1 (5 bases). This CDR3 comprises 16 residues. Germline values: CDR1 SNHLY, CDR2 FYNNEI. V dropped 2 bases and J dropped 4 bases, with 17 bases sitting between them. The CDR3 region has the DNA TGTGCCAGCAGTGAACTGTTCGGCAGGGTCGGCACTGAAGCTTTCTTT. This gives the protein CASSELFGRVGTEAFF.

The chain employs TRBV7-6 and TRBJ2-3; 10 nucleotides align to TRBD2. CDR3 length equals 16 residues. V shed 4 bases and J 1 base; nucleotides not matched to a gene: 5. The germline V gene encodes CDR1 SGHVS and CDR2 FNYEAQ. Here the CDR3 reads CASSSGSGGGTDTQYF. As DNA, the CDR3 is TGTGCCAGCAGCTCCGGGAGCGGGGGGGGCACAGATACGCAGTATTTT.

The CDR3 spells CSARGSGGGGYQETQYF. CDR3 nucleotides: TGCAGTGCTAGAGGTTCCGGAGGCGGGGGGTACCAAGAGACCCAGTACTTC. The chain uses TRBV20-1 and TRBJ2-5, with TRBD2 matching 8 bases. Germline loops: CDR1 DFQATT, CDR2 SNEGSKA (reference sequence). CDR3 length: 17 amino acids. Trimming cost V 1 base and J 0 bases; bases outside gene matches: 10.

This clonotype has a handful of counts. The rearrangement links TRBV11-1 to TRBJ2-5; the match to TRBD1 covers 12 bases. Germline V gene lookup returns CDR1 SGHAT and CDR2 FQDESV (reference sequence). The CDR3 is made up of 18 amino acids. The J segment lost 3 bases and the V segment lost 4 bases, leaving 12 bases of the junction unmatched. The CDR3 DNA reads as TGTGCCAGCAGCTCCGGGGACAGGGGGCTCTTTTCGGAAGAGACCCAGTACTTC. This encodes CASSSGDRGLFSEETQYF.

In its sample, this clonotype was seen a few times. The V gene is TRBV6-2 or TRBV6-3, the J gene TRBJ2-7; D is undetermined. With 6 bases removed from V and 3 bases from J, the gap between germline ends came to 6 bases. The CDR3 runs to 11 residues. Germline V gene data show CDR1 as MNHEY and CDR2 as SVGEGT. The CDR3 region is CASRAIYEQYF. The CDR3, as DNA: TGTGCCAGCAGGGCGATCTACGAGCAGTACTTC.

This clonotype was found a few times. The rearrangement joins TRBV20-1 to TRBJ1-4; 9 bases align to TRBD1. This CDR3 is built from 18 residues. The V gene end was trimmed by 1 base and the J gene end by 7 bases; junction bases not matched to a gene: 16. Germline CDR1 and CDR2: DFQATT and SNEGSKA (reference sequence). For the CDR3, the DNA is TGCAGTGCTAGAGTCATAGGGACAGGGAAGATAAGAGCTGAAAAACTGTTTTTT. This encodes CSARVIGTGKIRAEKLFF.

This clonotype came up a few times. The CDR3 reads CASKGQNYNEQFF. In DNA, the CDR3 is TGTGCCAGCAAGGGTCAGAATTACAATGAGCAGTTCTTC. J is TRBJ2-1 and V is TRBV6-1, with D unclear. V was shortened by 7 bases and J by 4 bases, with 11 bases between the two germline ends. This CDR3 contains 13 residues. CDR1 is MNHNS and CDR2 is SASEGT in the germline V gene.

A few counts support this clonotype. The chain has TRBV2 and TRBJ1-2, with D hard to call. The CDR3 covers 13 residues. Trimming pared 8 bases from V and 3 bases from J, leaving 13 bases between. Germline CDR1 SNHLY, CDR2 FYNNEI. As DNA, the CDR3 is TGTGCCAGCGGCGGGGAACTCTACTATGGCTACACCTTC. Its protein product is CASGGELYYGYTF.

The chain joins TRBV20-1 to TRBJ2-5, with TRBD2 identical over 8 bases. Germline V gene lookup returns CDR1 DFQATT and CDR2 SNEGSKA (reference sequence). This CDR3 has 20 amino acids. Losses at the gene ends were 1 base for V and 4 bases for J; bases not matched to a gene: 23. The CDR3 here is CSARAGDLPGLGSGGETQYF. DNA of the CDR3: TGCAGTGCTAGAGCGGGGGATTTACCGGGACTAGGGTCAGGTGGAGAGACCCAGTACTTC.

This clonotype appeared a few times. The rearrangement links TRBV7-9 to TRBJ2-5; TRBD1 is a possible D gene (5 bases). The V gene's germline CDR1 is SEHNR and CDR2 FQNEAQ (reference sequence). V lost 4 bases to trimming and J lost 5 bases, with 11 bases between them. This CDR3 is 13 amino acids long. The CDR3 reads CASSYDSLETQYF. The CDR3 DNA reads TGTGCCAGCAGCTACGACAGTTTGGAGACCCAGTACTTC.

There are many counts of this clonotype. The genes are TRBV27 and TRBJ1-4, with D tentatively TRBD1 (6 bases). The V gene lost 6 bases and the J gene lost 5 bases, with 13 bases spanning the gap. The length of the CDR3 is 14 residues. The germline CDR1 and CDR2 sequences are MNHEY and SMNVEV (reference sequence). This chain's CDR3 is CASSRGAINEKLFF. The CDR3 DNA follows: TGTGCCAGCAGCCGGGGGGCGATAAATGAAAAACTGTTTTTT.

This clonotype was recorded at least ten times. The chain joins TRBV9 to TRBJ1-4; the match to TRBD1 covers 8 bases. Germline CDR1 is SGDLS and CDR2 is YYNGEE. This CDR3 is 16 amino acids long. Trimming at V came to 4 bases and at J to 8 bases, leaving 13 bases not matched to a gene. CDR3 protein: CASSIETRTGNEKLFF. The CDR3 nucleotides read TGTGCCAGCAGCATAGAAACTAGGACAGGGAACGAAAAACTGTTTTTT.

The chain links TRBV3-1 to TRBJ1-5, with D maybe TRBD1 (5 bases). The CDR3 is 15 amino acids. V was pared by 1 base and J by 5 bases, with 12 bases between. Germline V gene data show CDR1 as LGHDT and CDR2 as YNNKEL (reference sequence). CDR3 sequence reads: CASSQGGDDYQPQHF. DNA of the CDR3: TGTGCCAGCAGCCAAGGGGGGGACGATTATCAGCCCCAGCATTTT.

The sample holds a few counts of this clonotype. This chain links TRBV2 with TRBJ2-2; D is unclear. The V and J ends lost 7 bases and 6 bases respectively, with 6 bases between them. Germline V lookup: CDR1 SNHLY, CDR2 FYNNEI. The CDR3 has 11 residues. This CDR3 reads CASTYAGELFF. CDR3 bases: TGTGCCAGCACCTACGCCGGGGAGCTGTTTTTT.

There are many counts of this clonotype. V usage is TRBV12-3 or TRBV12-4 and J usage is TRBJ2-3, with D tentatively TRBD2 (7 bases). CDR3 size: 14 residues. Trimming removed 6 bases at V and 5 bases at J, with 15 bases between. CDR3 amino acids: CASRMAGAGDTQYF. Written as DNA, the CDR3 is TGTGCCAGCAGAATGGCGGGGGCTGGAGATACGCAGTATTTT.

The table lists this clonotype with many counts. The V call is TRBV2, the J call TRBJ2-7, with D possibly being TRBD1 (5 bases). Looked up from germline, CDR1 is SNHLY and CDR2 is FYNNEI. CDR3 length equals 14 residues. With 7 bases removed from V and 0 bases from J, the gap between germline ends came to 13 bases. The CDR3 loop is CASKVDSVSYEQYF. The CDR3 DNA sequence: TGTGCCAGCAAGGTAGACAGTGTCTCCTACGAGCAGTACTTC.

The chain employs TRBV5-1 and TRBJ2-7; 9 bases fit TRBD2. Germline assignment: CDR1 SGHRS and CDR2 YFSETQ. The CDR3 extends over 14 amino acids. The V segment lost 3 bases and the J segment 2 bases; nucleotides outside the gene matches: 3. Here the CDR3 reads CASSSGLAPYEQYF. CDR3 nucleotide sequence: TGCGCCAGCAGCTCGGGACTAGCACCCTACGAGCAGTACTTC.